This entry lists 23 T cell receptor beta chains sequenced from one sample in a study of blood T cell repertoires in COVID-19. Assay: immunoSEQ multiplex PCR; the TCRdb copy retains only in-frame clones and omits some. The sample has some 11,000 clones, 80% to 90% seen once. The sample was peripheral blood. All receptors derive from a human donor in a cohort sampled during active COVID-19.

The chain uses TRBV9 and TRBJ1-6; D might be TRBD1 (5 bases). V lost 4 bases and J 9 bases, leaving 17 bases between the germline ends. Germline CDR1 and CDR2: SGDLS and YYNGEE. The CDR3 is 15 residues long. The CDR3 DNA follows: TGTGCCAGCAGCCTCCTTGCCTCGGGGGGTTCACCCCTCCACTTT. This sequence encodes CASSLLASGGSPLHF.

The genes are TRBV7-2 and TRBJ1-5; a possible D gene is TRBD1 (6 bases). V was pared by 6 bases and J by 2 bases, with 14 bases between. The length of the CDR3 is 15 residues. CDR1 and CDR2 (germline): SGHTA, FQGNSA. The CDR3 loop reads CASSQNRVGNQPQHF. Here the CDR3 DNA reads TGTGCCAGCAGTCAGAACAGGGTAGGCAATCAGCCCCAGCATTTT.

CDR3 in DNA: TGTGCCAGCAGCGTAGGCGGCTCTGGGGCCAACGTCCTGACTTTC. Protein product: CASSVGGSGANVLTF. The V gene is TRBV9, the J gene TRBJ2-6; D gene ambiguous. The CDR3 is 15 amino acids. Trimming took 0 bases from V and 0 from J, leaving 4 bases between them. Germline V gene data show CDR1 as SGDLS and CDR2 as YYNGEE.

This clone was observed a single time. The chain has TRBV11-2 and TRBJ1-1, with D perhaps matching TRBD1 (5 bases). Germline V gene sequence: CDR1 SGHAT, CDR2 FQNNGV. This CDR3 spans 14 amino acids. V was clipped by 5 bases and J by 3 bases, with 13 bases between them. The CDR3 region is CASSLWGGDTEAFF. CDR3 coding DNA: TGTGCCAGCAGCCTCTGGGGAGGGGACACTGAAGCTTTCTTT.

The CDR3 sequence is CASSYSPGAQDGYTF. CDR3 nucleotide sequence: TGTGCCAGCAGTTACAGCCCAGGGGCTCAGGACGGCTACACCTTC. The chain recombines TRBV6-2 or TRBV6-3 with TRBJ1-2; tentatively, D is TRBD1 (6 bases). Germline CDR1 MNHEY, CDR2 SVGEGT. V lost 2 bases and J 8 bases, leaving 18 bases between the germline ends. This CDR3 is 15 amino acids long.

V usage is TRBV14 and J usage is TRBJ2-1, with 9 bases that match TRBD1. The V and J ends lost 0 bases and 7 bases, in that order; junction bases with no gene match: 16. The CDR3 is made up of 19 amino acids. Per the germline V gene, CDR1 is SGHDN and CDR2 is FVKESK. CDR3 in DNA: TGTGCCAGCAGCCAAGATCCCCTCCTGCGGGACAGGGAGGCAAATGAGCAGTTCTTC. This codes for CASSQDPLLRDREANEQFF. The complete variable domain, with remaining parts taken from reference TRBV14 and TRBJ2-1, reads EAGVTQFPSHSVIEKGQTVTLRCDPISGHDNLYWYRRVMGKEIKFLLHFVKESKQDESGMPNNRFLAERTGGTYSTLKVQPAELEDSGVYFCASSQDPLLRDREANEQFFGPGTRLTVL.

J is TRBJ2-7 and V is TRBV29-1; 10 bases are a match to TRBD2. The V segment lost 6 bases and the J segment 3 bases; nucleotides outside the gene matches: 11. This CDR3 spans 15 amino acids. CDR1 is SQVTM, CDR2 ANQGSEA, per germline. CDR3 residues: CSVAYLAGVNYEQYF. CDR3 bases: TGCAGCGTGGCATATCTAGCGGGAGTTAACTACGAGCAGTACTTC.

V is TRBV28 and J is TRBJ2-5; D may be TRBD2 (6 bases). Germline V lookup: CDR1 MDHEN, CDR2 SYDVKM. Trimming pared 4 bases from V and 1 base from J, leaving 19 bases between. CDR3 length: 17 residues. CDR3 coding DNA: TGTGCCAGCAGTTCCTTGGTTAGCGGAGGGTCCCAAGAGACCCAGTACTTC. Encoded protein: CASSSLVSGGSQETQYF.

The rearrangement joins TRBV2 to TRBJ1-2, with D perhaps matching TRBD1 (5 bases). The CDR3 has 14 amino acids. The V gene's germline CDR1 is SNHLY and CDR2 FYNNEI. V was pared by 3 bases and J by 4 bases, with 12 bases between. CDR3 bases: TGTGCCAGCAGTGACCAGGGCATAGCCTATGGCTACACCTTC. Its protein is CASSDQGIAYGYTF.

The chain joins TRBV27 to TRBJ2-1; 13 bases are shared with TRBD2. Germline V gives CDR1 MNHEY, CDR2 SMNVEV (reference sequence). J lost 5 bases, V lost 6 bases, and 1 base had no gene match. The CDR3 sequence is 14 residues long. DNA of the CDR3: TGTGCCAGCAGGGGACTAGCGGGACACAATGAGCAGTTCTTC. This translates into CASRGLAGHNEQFF.

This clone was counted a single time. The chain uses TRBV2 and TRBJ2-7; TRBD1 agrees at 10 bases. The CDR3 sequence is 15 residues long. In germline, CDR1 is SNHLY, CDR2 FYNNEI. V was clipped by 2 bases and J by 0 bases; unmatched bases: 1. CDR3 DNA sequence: TGTGCCAGCAGTGAACGGGACAGGGGCTCCTACGAGCAGTACTTC. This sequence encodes CASSERDRGSYEQYF.

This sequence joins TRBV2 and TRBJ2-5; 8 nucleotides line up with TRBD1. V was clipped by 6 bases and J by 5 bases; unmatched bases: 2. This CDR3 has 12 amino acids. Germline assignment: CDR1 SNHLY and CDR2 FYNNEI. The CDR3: CASRDRGETQYF. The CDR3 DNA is TGTGCCAGCAGAGACAGGGGCGAGACCCAGTACTTC.

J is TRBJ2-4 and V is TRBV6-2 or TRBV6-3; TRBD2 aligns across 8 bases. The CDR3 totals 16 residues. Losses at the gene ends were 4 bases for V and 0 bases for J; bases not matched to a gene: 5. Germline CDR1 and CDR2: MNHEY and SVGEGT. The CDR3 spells CASSWVAGLAKNIQYF. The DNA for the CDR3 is TGTGCCAGCAGTTGGGTAGCGGGACTAGCCAAAAACATTCAGTACTTC.

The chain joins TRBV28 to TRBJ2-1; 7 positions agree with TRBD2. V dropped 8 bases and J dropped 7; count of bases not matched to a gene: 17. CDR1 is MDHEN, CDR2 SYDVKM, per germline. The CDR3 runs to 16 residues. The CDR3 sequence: CASPPPAGIRGNEQFF. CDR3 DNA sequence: TGTGCCAGCCCCCCCCCAGCGGGAATACGTGGGAATGAGCAGTTCTTC.

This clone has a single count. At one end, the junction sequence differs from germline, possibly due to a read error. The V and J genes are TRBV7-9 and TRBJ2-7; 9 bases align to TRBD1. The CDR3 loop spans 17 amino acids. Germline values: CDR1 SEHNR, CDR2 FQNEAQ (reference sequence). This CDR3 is CASSLYLPGQGSNEQYF. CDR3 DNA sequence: TGTGCCAGCAGCTTGTACTTACCGGGACAGGGCTCCAACGAGCAGTACTTC.

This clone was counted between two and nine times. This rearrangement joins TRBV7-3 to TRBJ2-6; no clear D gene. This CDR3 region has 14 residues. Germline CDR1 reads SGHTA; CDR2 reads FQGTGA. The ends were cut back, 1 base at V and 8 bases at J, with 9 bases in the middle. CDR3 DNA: TGTGCCAGCAGCTTAATCCCTAATACCAACGTCCTGACTTTC. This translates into CASSLIPNTNVLTF.

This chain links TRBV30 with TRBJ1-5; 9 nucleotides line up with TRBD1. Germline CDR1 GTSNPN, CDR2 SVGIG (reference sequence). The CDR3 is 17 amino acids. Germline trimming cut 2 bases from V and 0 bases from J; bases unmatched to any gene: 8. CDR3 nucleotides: TGTGCCTGGAGTCAGGACAGGGGACCCTATAGCAATCAGCCCCAGCATTTT. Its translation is CAWSQDRGPYSNQPQHF.

CDR3 residues: CASSSLPGGGSPLHF. As DNA, the CDR3 is TGTGCCAGCAGCTCCCTTCCGGGAGGGGGTTCACCCCTCCACTTT. The rearrangement uses TRBV9 and TRBJ1-6; weak D call: TRBD1 (6 bases). Between the trimmed V and J ends, which lost 4 bases and 9 bases, there was a span of 17 bases. The length of the CDR3 is 15 residues. Germline-derived CDR1 and CDR2 are SGDLS and YYNGEE.

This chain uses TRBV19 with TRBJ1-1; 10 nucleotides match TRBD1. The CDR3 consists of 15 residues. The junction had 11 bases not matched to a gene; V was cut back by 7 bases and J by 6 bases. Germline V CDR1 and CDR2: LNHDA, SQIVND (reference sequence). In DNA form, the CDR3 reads TGTGCCAGTACAAAAGGACAGGGGGTAAGGGCTGAAGCTTTCTTT. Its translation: CASTKGQGVRAEAFF.

The CDR3 DNA is TGTGCCAGCAGCCTGGGACAGACTAATGAAAAACTGTTTTTT. It codes for CASSLGQTNEKLFF. The chain combines TRBV5-6 with TRBJ1-4, with 7 bases fitting TRBD1. The J segment lost 2 bases and the V segment lost 4 bases, leaving 2 bases of the junction unmatched. The CDR3 totals 14 residues. Germline CDR1 and CDR2: SGHDT and YYEEEE. Supplemented by reference TRBV5-6 and TRBJ1-4, the full variable domain reads DAGVTQSPTHLIKTRGQQVTLRCSPKSGHDTVSWYQQALGQGPQFIFQYYEEEERQRGNFPDRFSGHQFPNYSSELNVNALLLGDSALYLCASSLGQTNEKLFFGSGTQLSVL.

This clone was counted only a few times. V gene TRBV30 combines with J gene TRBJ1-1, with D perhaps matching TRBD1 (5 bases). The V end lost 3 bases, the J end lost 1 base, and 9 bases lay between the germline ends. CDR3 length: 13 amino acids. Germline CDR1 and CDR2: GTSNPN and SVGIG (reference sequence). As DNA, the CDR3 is TGTGCCTGGAGCCTGGACACGAACACTGAAGCTTTCTTT. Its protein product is CAWSLDTNTEAFF.

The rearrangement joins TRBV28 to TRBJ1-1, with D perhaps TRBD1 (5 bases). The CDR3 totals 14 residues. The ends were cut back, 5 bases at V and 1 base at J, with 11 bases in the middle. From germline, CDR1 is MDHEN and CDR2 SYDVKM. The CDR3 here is CASSVDSQNTEAFF. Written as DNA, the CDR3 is TGTGCCAGCAGTGTCGACAGCCAGAACACTGAAGCTTTCTTT.

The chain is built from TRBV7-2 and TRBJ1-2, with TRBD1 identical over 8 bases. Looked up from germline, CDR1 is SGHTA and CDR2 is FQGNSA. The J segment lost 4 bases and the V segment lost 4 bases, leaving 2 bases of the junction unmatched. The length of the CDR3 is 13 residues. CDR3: CASSSGQVYGYTF. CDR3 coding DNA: TGTGCCAGCAGCTCGGGACAGGTCTATGGCTACACCTTC.